This TCR beta chain was recovered during a study of T-cell reconstitution after alpha-beta-depleted transplantation in children. This clonotype was seen at least ten times. Preparation of the TCRbeta library was carried out with unique molecular identifiers. TCRdb re-called the PCR reads with MiXCR, one entry per CDR3 protein. The sample has over 85,000 distinct CDR3 sequences, under 13% seen once. There are 16 residues in the CDR3. Germline values: CDR1 KGHSH, CDR2 LQKENI. Trimming removed 6 bases from V and 7 bases from J; junction bases left unmatched: 14. The gene calls are TRBV18 and TRBJ1-5, with TRBD1 identical over 8 bases. Sample: PBMCs from the stem cell graft donor, taken from the stem cell graft. This TCR was sampled from a human donor who donated a stem cell graft to a child with acute lymphoblastic leukemia. The CDR3 DNA sequence: TGTGCCAGCTCGCAAGATCCACGGGACAGGTTACAGCCCCAGCATTTT. This encodes CASSQDPRDRLQPQHF. Drawing the rest from reference TRBV18 and TRBJ1-5, the complete variable domain is NAGVMQNPRHLVRRRGQEARLRCSPMKGHSHVYWYRQLPEEGLKFMVYLQKENIIDESGMPKERFSAEFPKEGPSILRIQQVVRGDSAAYFCASSQDPRDRLQPQHFGDGTRLSIL.